The rows below give T cell receptor beta chains drawn from one sample of a study of Graves' ophthalmopathy and Graves' hyperthyroidism. TCRdb reanalysed the multiplex PCR reads using MiXCR and keeps one entry per CDR3 protein. Of about 550,000 distinct CDR3 sequences in the sample, under 40% were seen once. The sample comprised peripheral blood or thyroid tissue (not recorded which). The receptors shown here come from an adult man with Graves' hyperthyroidism. CDR3s include the opening cysteine and the closing phenylalanine or tryptophan. A D gene is named only where the DNA matches it firmly. Size is stated for part of the rows, as once, few or many counts, or as a class when the clone is expanded.

V,J,D,size,CDR3,DNA
TRBV25-1,TRBJ1-2,TRBD1,NA,CASSAPTGAVGYTF,TGTGCCAGCAGTGCACCGACAGGGGCCGTCGGCTACACCTTC
TRBV28,TRBJ1-4,NA,NA,CASRWTGNEELFF,TGTGCCAGCAGGTGGACTGGGAATGAAGAACTGTTTTTT
TRBV12-3/TRBV12-4,TRBJ2-3,NA,few,CASSIDGGTDTQYF,TGTGCCAGCAGCATCGATGGTGGCACAGATACGCAGTATTTT
TRBV7-8,TRBJ1-6,NA,NA,CASSLARRENYNSPLHF,TGTGCCAGCAGCTTAGCGCGTCGAGAGAACTATAATTCACCCCTCCACTTT
TRBV10-2,TRBJ1-4,NA,many,CASRATERTNEKLFF,TGCGCCAGCAGAGCAACGGAGCGAACTAATGAAAAACTGTTTTTT
TRBV4-1,TRBJ2-7,TRBD2,many,CASSQERSGRSYEQYF,TGCGCCAGCAGCCAAGAGCGGAGCGGGAGATCGTACGAGCAGTACTTC
TRBV5-1,TRBJ2-7,NA,many,CASSLYTETYEQYF,TGCGCCAGCAGCTTGTATACAGAAACCTACGAGCAGTACTTC
TRBV29-1,TRBJ2-6,TRBD1,many,CSFRGPGANVLTF,TGCAGCTTCAGGGGGCCTGGGGCCAACGTCCTGACTTTC
TRBV29-1,TRBJ2-7,NA,many,CSVAREGSYEQYF,TGCAGCGTTGCGAGAGAGGGCTCCTACGAGCAGTACTTC
TRBV14,TRBJ2-7,TRBD2,NA,CASSQDPGGLAGVIAHEQYF,TGTGCCAGCAGCCAAGACCCAGGCGGACTAGCGGGAGTTATCGCCCACGAGCAGTACTTC
TRBV20-1,TRBJ1-1,NA,many,CSAWGSFAEAFF,TGCAGTGCTTGGGGGTCGTTCGCTGAAGCTTTCTTT
TRBV7-6,TRBJ1-3,NA,many,CASSLRAQSSGNTIYF,TGTGCCAGCAGCTTAAGGGCACAGAGCTCTGGAAACACCATATATTTT
TRBV28,TRBJ1-6,NA,many,CASWGRVSPLHF,TGTGCCAGCTGGGGCCGGGTCTCACCCCTCCACTTT
TRBV5-1,TRBJ1-6,TRBD1,once,CASSPLRQGAGSPLHF,TGCGCCAGCAGCCCTTTAAGACAGGGGGCCGGTTCACCCCTCCACTTT
TRBV7-9,TRBJ1-1,TRBD1,NA,CASRGTGGPEAFF,TGTGCCAGCAGGGGGACAGGGGGTCCCGAAGCTTTCTTT
TRBV7-3,TRBJ1-2,TRBD1,NA,CASSLKGQAFTTF,TGTGCCAGCAGCTTAAAAGGACAGGCCTTTACCACCTTC
TRBV5-8,TRBJ1-6,NA,many,CASSFGTNNSPLHF,TGTGCCAGCAGCTTCGGGACCAATAATTCACCCCTCCACTTT
TRBV7-2,TRBJ2-1,NA,NA,CASSLSEGEQFF,TGTGCCAGCAGCTTGTCCGAGGGAGAGCAGTTCTTC
TRBV12-3/TRBV12-4,TRBJ1-1,TRBD1,many,CASSMSPGTAVNTEAFF,TGTGCCAGCAGTATGAGTCCCGGGACAGCGGTTAACACTGAAGCTTTCTTT
TRBV7-9,TRBJ1-4,NA,many,CASSSRKYEKLFF,TGTGCCAGCAGCTCCAGGAAATATGAAAAACTGTTTTTT
TRBV28,TRBJ2-7,TRBD1,NA,CASSSPATGGEQYF,TGTGCCAGCAGTTCGCCTGCGACAGGGGGCGAGCAGTACTTC
TRBV7-6,TRBJ2-7,NA,many,CASSVRRLTYEQYF,TGTGCCAGCAGCGTAAGGCGGCTAACCTACGAGCAGTACTTC
TRBV2,TRBJ2-5,NA,NA,CASSDRLGETQYF,TGTGCCAGCAGTGACCGGCTTGGAGAGACCCAGTACTTC
TRBV10-2,TRBJ2-5,NA,many,CASSENREETQYF,TGCGCCAGCAGTGAGAACAGGGAGGAGACCCAGTACTTC
TRBV14,TRBJ2-2,NA,many,CASSQEDFGELFF,TGTGCCAGCAGCCAAGAAGACTTCGGGGAGCTGTTTTTT
TRBV7-8,TRBJ1-5,NA,many,CASSLRGSSSNQPQHF,TGTGCCAGCAGCTTACGGGGTAGTAGTAGCAATCAGCCCCAGCATTTT
TRBV19,TRBJ2-5,NA,many,CASSIAAGETQYF,TGTGCCAGTAGTATCGCCGCCGGGGAGACCCAGTACTTC
TRBV12-3/TRBV12-4,TRBJ1-6,NA,few,CASSLSDSSNSPLHF,TGTGCCAGCAGTTTATCGGATTCCTCTAATTCACCCCTCCACTTT
TRBV7-6,TRBJ2-2,TRBD1,many,CASSPHLTGTGFTGELFF,TGTGCCAGCAGCCCCCACCTCACGGGGACAGGGTTCACCGGGGAGCTGTTTTTT
TRBV29-1,TRBJ1-6,TRBD1,many,CSVWTGGSNSPLHF,TGCAGCGTTTGGACAGGGGGTAGCAATTCACCCCTCCACTTT
TRBV7-6,TRBJ1-5,NA,once,CASSLLAGSNQPQHF,TGTGCCAGCAGCCTATTGGCGGGGAGCAATCAGCCCCAGCATTTT
TRBV25-1,TRBJ1-6,NA,NA,CASSDERAVGNSPLHF,TGTGCCAGCAGTGACGAACGGGCAGTGGGCAATTCACCCCTCCACTTT
TRBV7-8,TRBJ2-7,TRBD2,NA,CASTILAGGKADTQYF,TGTGCCAGCACCATTCTAGCGGGAGGGAAGGCAGATACGCAGTACTTC
TRBV5-6,TRBJ1-1,NA,many,CASSLGQIEEAFF,TGTGCCAGCAGCTTGGGACAGATCGAGGAAGCTTTCTTT
TRBV29-1,TRBJ2-2,NA,many,CSVLRDRYTGELFF,TGCAGCGTGCTCAGGGACCGCTACACCGGGGAGCTGTTTTTT
TRBV10-3,TRBJ1-6,NA,NA,CATWDDHFSSYNSPLHF,TGTGCCACATGGGACGATCACTTTAGCTCCTATAATTCACCCCTCCACTTT
TRBV6-5,TRBJ1-1,NA,NA,CASRTASGATEAFF,TGTGCCAGCAGGACCGCCAGTGGTGCCACTGAAGCTTTCTTT
TRBV5-1,TRBJ1-1,TRBD1,few,CASSLEAQGVGAFF,TGCGCCAGCAGCTTGGAGGCTCAGGGGGTTGGAGCTTTCTTT
TRBV7-3,TRBJ2-2,TRBD2,NA,CASSFISGRNTGELFF,TGTGCCAGCAGCTTCATCAGCGGGAGGAACACCGGGGAGCTGTTTTTT
TRBV2,TRBJ2-3,NA,NA,CASSEWSQAAGTQYF,TGTGCCAGCAGTGAATGGTCCCAAGCGGCGGGTACGCAGTATTTT
TRBV20-1,TRBJ2-5,NA,many,CSATNEWETQYF,TGCAGTGCCACCAATGAGTGGGAGACCCAGTACTTC
TRBV12-3/TRBV12-4,TRBJ1-2,TRBD1,many,CASSPVFRGQGYTF,TGTGCCAGCAGCCCCGTCTTCAGGGGGCAAGGCTACACCTTC
TRBV20-1,TRBJ2-2,NA,few,CSARHRQGGRTGELFF,TGCAGTGCCCGGCACCGACAGGGAGGTCGCACCGGGGAGCTGTTTTTT
TRBV7-9,TRBJ2-1,NA,NA,CASSPPGNEQFF,TGTGCCAGCAGCCCCCCCGGCAATGAGCAGTTCTTC
TRBV6-5,TRBJ1-5,NA,NA,CASSDRVSGNQPQHF,TGTGCCAGCAGTGACCGGGTTTCAGGCAATCAGCCCCAGCATTTT
TRBV7-2,TRBJ1-4,TRBD1,NA,CASSLVRGQGEKLFF,TGTGCCAGCAGCTTAGTGAGGGGGCAGGGGGAAAAACTGTTTTTT
TRBV2,TRBJ2-5,NA,many,CASSEFGRARGETQYF,TGTGCCAGCAGTGAATTCGGGCGGGCCCGAGGAGAGACCCAGTACTTC
TRBV6-5,TRBJ1-5,NA,NA,CAIAAYSNQPQHF,TGTGCCATCGCAGCCTATAGCAATCAGCCCCAGCATTTT
TRBV30,TRBJ1-1,TRBD1,NA,CAWEPTGMNTEAFF,TGTGCCTGGGAACCGACAGGGATGAACACTGAAGCTTTCTTT
TRBV19,TRBJ2-1,NA,NA,CASSIGPLGRSEYNEQFF,TGTGCCAGTAGTATAGGGCCTCTGGGGCGGAGTGAATACAATGAGCAGTTCTTC
TRBV7-9,TRBJ1-1,NA,many,CASSDSLSEAFF,TGTGCCAGCAGCGACTCTTTGTCTGAAGCTTTCTTT
TRBV6-5,TRBJ1-5,NA,few,CASSYTGRSNQPQHF,TGTGCCAGCAGTTATACCGGTAGGAGCAATCAGCCCCAGCATTTT
TRBV27,TRBJ2-7,NA,NA,CASSLGSSGDEQYF,TGTGCCAGCAGTTTAGGCTCGTCAGGAGACGAGCAGTACTTC
TRBV9,TRBJ1-2,NA,NA,CASSRYRDSRDYGYTF,TGTGCCAGCAGTAGATATCGGGACTCTCGGGACTATGGCTACACCTTC
TRBV7-2,TRBJ1-6,TRBD1,many,CASSQGQGGSPLHF,TGTGCCAGCAGCCAGGGACAGGGAGGATCACCCCTCCACTTT